This T cell receptor (beta chain) was sequenced in a study of CD8 T cells in ankylosing spondylitis. Making use of molecular barcodes, quantitative 5'-RACE generated TCR beta libraries. TCRdb reprocessed the 5' RACE reads via MiXCR and lists one record per CDR3 protein. This table has a few hundred thousand distinct CDR3 sequences, roughly 18% appearing once. This clonotype was counted a few times. Antigen unknown. The CDR3 has 14 amino acids. CDR1 and CDR2 (germline): SGHRS, YFSETQ. Trimming took off 3 bases at V and 7 bases at J, with 13 bases between the two ends. Study-wide points: Clones linked to disease, bearing a CD8+ phenotype, were relatively rare in peripheral blood. Significantly higher representation of disease-linked clones was reported for matched ankylosing spondylitis synovial fluid. Several highly homologous variants made up a TCR beta motif that seemed to typify ankylosing spondylitis blood.

The V call is TRBV5-1, the J call TRBJ2-2; D possibly corresponds to TRBD1 (5 bases). The sequence came from a male donor with ankylosing spondylitis. The sample was blood, either unsorted or a sorted T cell fraction (not recorded which). The CDR3 sequence is CASSWLQGFGELFF. The CDR3 coding sequence is TGCGCCAGCAGCTGGCTTCAGGGTTTCGGGGAGCTGTTTTTT.